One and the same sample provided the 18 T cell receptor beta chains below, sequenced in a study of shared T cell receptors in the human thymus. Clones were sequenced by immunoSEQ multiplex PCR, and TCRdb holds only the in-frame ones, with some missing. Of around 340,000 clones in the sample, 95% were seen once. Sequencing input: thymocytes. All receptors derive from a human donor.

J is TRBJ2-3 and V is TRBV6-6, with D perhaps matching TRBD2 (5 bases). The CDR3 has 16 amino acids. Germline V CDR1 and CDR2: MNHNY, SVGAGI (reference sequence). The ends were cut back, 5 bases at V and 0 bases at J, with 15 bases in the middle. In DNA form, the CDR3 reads TGTGCCAGCAGTCCTATAGCGTACTCTAGCACAGATACGCAGTATTTT. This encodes CASSPIAYSSTDTQYF.

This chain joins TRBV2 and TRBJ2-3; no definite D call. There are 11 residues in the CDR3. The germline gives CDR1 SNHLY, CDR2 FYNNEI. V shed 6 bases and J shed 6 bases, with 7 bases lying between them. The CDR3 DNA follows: TGTGCCAGCAGCCACCGGGATACGCAGTATTTT. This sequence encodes CASSHRDTQYF.

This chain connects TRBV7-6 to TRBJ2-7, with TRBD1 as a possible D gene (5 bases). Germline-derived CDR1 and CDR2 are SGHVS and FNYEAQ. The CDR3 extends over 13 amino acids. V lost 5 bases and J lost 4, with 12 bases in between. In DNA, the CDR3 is TGTGCCAGCAGCCCGAGACAGTTTTACGAGCAGTACTTC. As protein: CASSPRQFYEQYF. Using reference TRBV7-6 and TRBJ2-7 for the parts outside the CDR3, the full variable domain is GAGVSQSPRYKVTKRGQDVALRCDPISGHVSLYWYRQALGQGPEFLTYFNYEAQQDKSGLPNDRFSAERPEGSISTLTIQRTEQRDSAMYRCASSPRQFYEQYFGPGTRLTVT.

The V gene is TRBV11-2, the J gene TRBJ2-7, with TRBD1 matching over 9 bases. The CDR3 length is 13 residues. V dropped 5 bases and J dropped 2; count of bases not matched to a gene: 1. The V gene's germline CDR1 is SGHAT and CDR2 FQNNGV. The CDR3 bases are TGTGCCAGCAGCCGGGACAGGGCCTACGAGCAGTACTTC. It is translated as CASSRDRAYEQYF.

CDR3 amino acids: CASSESKGVETQYF. In nucleotides, the CDR3 is TGCGCCAGCAGTGAGTCGAAAGGGGTAGAGACCCAGTACTTC. The J gene is TRBJ2-5, the V gene TRBV10-1, with D tentatively TRBD1 (5 bases). CDR1 is WNHNN and CDR2 is SYGVQD in the germline V gene (reference sequence). The CDR3 is 14 residues long. V lost 0 bases and J lost 4, with 9 bases in between.

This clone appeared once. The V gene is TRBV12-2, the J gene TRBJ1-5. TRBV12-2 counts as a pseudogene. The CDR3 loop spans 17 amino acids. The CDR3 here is CASRLVFRDVRNQPQHF. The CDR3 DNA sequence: TGTGCAAGTCGCTTAGTTTTCCGGGACGTACGCAATCAGCCCCAGCATTTT.

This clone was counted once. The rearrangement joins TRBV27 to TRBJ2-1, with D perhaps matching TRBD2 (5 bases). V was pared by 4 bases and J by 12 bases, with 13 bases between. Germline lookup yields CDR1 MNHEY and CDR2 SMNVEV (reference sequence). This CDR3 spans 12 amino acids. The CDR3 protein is CASSSSTGRQFF. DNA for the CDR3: TGTGCCAGCAGTTCCTCCACGGGAAGGCAGTTCTTC.

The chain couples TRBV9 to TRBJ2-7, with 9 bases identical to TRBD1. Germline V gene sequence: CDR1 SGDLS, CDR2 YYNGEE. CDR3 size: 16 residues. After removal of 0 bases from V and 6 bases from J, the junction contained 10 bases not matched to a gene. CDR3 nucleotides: TGTGCCAGCAGCGTAGGTATATGGGACAGGGAAGGCGAGCAGTACTTC. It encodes CASSVGIWDREGEQYF.

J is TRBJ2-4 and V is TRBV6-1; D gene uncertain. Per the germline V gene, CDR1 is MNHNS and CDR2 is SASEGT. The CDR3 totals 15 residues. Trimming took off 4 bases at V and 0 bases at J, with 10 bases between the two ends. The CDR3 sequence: CASSGRYLAKNIQYF. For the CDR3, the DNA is TGTGCCAGCAGTGGCCGGTATTTAGCCAAAAACATTCAGTACTTC.

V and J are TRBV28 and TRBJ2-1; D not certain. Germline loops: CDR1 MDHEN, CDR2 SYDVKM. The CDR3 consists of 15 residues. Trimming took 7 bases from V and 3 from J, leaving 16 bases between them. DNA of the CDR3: TGTGCCAGCACCCCTCGAGGAGCGTACTACAATGAGCAGTTCTTC. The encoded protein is CASTPRGAYYNEQFF.

The CDR3 reads CASSLVGQSSYEQYF. In DNA form, the CDR3 reads TGTGCCAGCAGCTTAGTAGGACAGTCTTCCTACGAGCAGTACTTC. The V call is TRBV7-8, the J call TRBJ2-7; the D gene is possibly TRBD1 (6 bases). CDR1 and CDR2 from the germline V gene are SGHVS and FQNEAQ. The ends were cut back, 1 base at V and 1 base at J, with 11 bases in the middle. The CDR3 totals 15 residues.

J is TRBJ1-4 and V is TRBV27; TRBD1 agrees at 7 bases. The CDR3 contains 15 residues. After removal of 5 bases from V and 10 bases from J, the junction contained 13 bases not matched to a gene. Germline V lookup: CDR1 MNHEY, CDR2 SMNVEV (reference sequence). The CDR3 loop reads CASSNRQGGASKLFF. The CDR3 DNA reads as TGTGCCAGCAGTAACCGACAGGGTGGAGCGTCAAAACTGTTTTTT.

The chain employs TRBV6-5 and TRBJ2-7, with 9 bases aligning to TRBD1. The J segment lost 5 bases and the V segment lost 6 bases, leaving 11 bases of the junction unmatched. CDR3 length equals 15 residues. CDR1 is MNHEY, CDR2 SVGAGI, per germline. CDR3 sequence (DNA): TGTGCCAGCAGCCCGTCCCGGGACAGGGAGCACGAGCAGTACTTC. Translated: CASSPSRDREHEQYF.

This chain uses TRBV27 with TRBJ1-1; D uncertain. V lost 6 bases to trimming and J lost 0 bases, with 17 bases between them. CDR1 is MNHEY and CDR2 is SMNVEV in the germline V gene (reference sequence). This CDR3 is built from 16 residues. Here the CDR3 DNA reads TGTGCCAGCAGACCGGATTGTGTGGGTATGAACACTGAAGCTTTCTTT. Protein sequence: CASRPDCVGMNTEAFF.

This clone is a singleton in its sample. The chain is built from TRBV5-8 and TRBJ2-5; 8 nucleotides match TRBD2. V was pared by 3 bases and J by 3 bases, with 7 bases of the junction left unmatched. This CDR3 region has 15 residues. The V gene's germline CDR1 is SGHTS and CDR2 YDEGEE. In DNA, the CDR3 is TGTGCCAGCAGCTGGGGAGCGGGAGTGGAAGAGACCCAGTACTTC. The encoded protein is CASSWGAGVEETQYF. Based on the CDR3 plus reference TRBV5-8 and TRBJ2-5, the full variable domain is EAGVTQSPTHLIKTRGQQATLRCSPISGHTSVYWYQQALGLGLQFLLWYDEGEERNRGNFPPRFSGRQFPNYSSELNVNALELEDSALYLCASSWGAGVEETQYFGPGTRLLVL.

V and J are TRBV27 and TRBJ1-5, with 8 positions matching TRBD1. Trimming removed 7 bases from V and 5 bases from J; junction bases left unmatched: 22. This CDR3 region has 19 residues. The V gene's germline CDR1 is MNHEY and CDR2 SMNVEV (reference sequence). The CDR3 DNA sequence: TGTGCCAGCAATTACTCCCGAATCGACAGGGGAGGGGACTATCAGCCCCAGCATTTT. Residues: CASNYSRIDRGGDYQPQHF.

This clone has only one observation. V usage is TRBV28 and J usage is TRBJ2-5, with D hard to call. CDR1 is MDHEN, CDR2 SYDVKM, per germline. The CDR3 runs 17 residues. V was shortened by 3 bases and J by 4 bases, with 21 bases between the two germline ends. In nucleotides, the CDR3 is TGTGCCAGCAGTTTCCGACTCAAGCTTGCAGGCCCAGAGACCCAGTACTTC. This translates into CASSFRLKLAGPETQYF.

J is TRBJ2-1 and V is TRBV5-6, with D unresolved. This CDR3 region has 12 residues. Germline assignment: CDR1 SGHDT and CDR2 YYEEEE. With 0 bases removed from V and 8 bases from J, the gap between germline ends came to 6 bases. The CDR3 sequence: CASSLDSHEQFF. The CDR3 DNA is TGTGCCAGCAGCTTGGATAGCCATGAGCAGTTCTTC.